This entry is about one T cell receptor (beta chain). Its antigen remains unidentified. The method was immunoSEQ multiplex PCR; TCRdb's version includes in-frame clones alone and lacks a portion of them. The profile shows some 160,000 clones, roughly 90% of them singletons. This sample was taken from a study of cytomegalovirus exposure and HLA in healthy donors. Regarding the study as a whole: Some public TCRs appeared in many individuals, while most sequences were rare. In vitro testing confirmed a few CMV-associated chains as specific for CMV antigens. Reports described diagnosis of cytomegalovirus status by the classifier as highly specific and sensitive. Clusters of TCRs from the first cohort tended to co-occur in the 110 or so validation repertoires (as a later analysis found).

CDR1 is KGHSH and CDR2 is LQKENI in the germline V gene. The CDR3 contains 15 residues. The V end was cut by 3 bases, the J end by 1 base, with 12 bases between. Sequencing was performed on PBMCs. The sequence was collected from a man aged 18 to 35 in good health and CMV-seronegative. The chain uses TRBV18 and TRBJ1-1; maybe TRBD1 (5 bases). CDR3 sequence: CASSPITGRNTEAFF. CDR3 DNA sequence: TGTGCCAGCTCACCGATAACAGGACGGAACACTGAAGCTTTCTTT.